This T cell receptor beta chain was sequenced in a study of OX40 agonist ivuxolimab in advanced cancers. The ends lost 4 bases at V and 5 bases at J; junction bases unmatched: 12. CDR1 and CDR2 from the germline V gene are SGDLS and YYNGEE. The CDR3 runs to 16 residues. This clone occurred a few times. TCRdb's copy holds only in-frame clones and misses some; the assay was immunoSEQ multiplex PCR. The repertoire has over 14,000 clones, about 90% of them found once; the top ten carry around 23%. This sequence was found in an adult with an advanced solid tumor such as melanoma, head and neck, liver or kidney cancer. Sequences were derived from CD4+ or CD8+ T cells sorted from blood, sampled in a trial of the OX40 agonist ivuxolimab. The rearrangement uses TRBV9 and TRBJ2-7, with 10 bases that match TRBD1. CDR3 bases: TGTGCCAGCAGCCCGGGATACCGACAGGGGGCCGACGAGCAGTACTTC. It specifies CASSPGYRQGADEQYF.